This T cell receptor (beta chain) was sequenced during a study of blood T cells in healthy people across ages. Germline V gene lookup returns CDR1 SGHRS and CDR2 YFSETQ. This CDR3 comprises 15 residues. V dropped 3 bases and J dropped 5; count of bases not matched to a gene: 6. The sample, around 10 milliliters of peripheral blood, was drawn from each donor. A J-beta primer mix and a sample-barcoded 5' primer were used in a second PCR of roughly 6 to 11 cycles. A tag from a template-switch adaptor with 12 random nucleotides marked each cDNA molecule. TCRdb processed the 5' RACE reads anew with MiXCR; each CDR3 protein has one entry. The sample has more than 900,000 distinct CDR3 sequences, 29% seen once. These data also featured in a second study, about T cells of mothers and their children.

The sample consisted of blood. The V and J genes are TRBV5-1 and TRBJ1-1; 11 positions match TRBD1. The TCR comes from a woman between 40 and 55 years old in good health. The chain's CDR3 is CASSSSDRGRTEAFF. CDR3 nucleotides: TGCGCCAGCAGCTCGTCGGACAGGGGGCGAACTGAAGCTTTCTTT.